This TCR beta chain is from a study of cytomegalovirus exposure and HLA in healthy donors. Generated by immunoSEQ multiplex PCR, the TCRdb table keeps only in-frame clones and is missing some. The table records fewer than 200,000 clones, around 85% of them present only once. The study, taken as a whole, reports: Within the approximately 110 validation repertoires, first-cohort TCR clusters tended to co-occur, according to a later analysis.

J was trimmed by 1 base and V by 4 bases; bases with no gene match: 6. Germline lookup yields CDR1 MNHNS and CDR2 SASEGT. The CDR3 runs to 16 residues. As concerns this clone: Antigen unknown.

The chain uses TRBV6-1 and TRBJ2-3; 9 nucleotides align to TRBD2. Sequencing used PBMCs. The clonotype originates from a woman in her twenties or thirties in good health and CMV-seronegative. The CDR3 region has the DNA TGTGCCAGCAGTGTAAGTCTAGCGGGGCGCACAGATACGCAGTATTTT. Encoded protein: CASSVSLAGRTDTQYF.